The present T cell receptor beta chain was sequenced within a study of CD4 T cells in relation to SARS-CoV-2 and coronaviruses. Study details: ViraFEST: approximately eleven-day antigen culture of PBMCs, then TCR beta CDR3 sequencing. Negative control cultures got HIV-1 Nef peptides or no peptide.

Study findings and constraints: Monoreactive clones expanded significantly more to SARS-CoV-2 than crossreactive clones did.

The CDR3 runs 16 residues. In germline, CDR1 is SGHRS, CDR2 YFSETQ. Trimming at V came to 3 bases and at J to 2 bases, leaving 4 bases not matched to a gene. Unexposed donor CD4+ T cells date from about 2010-2019, before the COVID-19 pandemic. Isolation of CD4+ T cells took place after approximately 10 days in culture. Half the medium was replaced with IL-2 medium on days 3 and 7. Concerning this clone: Its cognate antigen is unknown.

Produced via immunoSEQ multiplex PCR; TCRdb's table is partial and in-frame only. The sample carries 20,000 or so clones, about 80% recorded once. The rearrangement links TRBV5-1 to TRBJ2-3; TRBD2 agrees at 12 bases. The source material was CD4+ T cells from PBMCs, cultured in vitro. This clonotype was obtained from a human donor in good health. CDR3 DNA: TGCGCCAGCAGCTCCGGACTAGCGGGAATCACAGATACGCAGTATTTT. Amino acids: CASSSGLAGITDTQYF.